This T cell receptor (beta chain) appears in the sequencing data of a study of T cell responses to AZD1222 COVID-19 vaccine (dated by TCRdb to about 2021). In the study overall: AZD1222 recipients with second doses at about 4 weeks or about 12 weeks were pooled, because spike-specific TCR depth and breadth did not differ between schedules. A total of 230 to 250 trial participants underwent TCR sequencing, of whom 207 received two doses of AZD1222 and some 26 received two doses of the MenACWY control vaccine. Trial participants were enrolled by age into 18-55, 56-69 and 70-plus year subgroups, with roughly 150, 30 and 60 TCR-sequenced participants respectively.

The CDR3 regions of human TCRbeta chains were analyzed by immunosequencing. The authors' pipeline ran thus. TCRs in the repertoires were compared against a reference library of SARS-CoV-2-specific TCRs that had been generated with the MIRA antigen-specificity platform. Breadth was defined as the fraction of unique TCRs that were SARS-CoV-2-associated, and depth was defined as the fraction of total T cells that were SARS-CoV-2-associated. Using the MIRA data, each spike-specific TCR was assigned both to the spike region to which the TCR was reactive and to a CD4 or CD8 class. Log10-transformed breadth and depth values were compared by one-way ANOVA with Sidak's multiple comparisons tests. TCRdb provides this immuneACCESS table in a form limited to in-frame rearrangements. Some clones are lacking; in checked studies, under half of them reflect an unresolved V gene, and why the rest are absent is not known. V and J calls plus clone size are reproduced from that table; the DNA served to infer D and trimming. This sample comprises under 150,000 clones, approximately 90% of them detected only once. The ten largest clonotypes hold roughly 8.4% of the sample.

Overall study outcomes, separate from this receptor: Only six or seven AZD1222 recipients were SARS-CoV-2 seropositive at baseline, limiting conclusions about previously exposed vaccinees. The 56-69-year group was small, and its depth increase did not reach significance, likely because of low power. Participants were mostly white British and included more females than males, and it was suggested by the authors that clonal diversity may have been underestimated. Nearly half of unique spike-specific TCRs reportedly recognized epitopes outside regions mutated in the B.1.351 and B.1.1.7 variants. No day 14 peak-response samples were available, so repertoires were characterized only after the peak T cell response. After two AZD1222 doses, both the breadth and the depth of spike-specific TCRs were significantly higher than at day 0 and than in MenACWY recipients. CD4 TCRs associated with the vaccine covered the entire spike protein, and the dominant responses were in regions 160-218 and 743-854.

Reading from cysteine to phenylalanine, the CDR3 counts 14 amino acids. The only DNA kept is the CDR3, 42 bases in frame from the first base. Via the germline V gene (reference sequence), CDR1 is LGHDT and CDR2 YNNKEL. A distance of 9 bases separates the germline ends of V and J, which lose 4 bases and 2 bases respectively. The time point label on this specimen signifies: baseline before first vaccination. Vaccinee samples were obtained from the UK trials COV001 and COV002, which included a single-blind randomized controlled phase 2/3 trial of AZD1222 (ChAdOx1 nCoV-19) in healthy adults. For TCRbeta chain sequencing, PBMC samples from trial participants were taken at day 0 and at day 28 after the second dose. A single count supports this clone. This receptor's antigen is unknown. Base qualities are not provided; no much larger clone lies one nucleotide away.

The V and J genes are TRBV3-1 (or the pseudogene TRBV3-2) and TRBJ1-5, with the D segment identity uncertain. The sequencing here drew on peripheral blood, taken on day 0 of AZD1222 vaccination. This TCR was recovered from an adult in good health. In nucleotides, the sequence is TGTGCCAGCAGCCCTCGGACGGGCAATCAGCCCCAGCATTTT. It specifies CASSPRTGNQPQHF.